Presented here are 9 T cell receptor beta chains from one specimen sequenced in a study of siplizumab effects on memory and regulatory T cells. Assay used: immunoSEQ multiplex PCR; TCRdb lists only in-frame clones, some missing. The sample includes 60,000 to 70,000 clones, approximately 89% of them seen just once. Sequences were obtained from Tregs sorted from blood. The receptor set was obtained from a human donor in good health.

J is TRBJ2-3 and V is TRBV29-1; no reliable D call. The CDR3 loop spans 13 amino acids. Trimming left V 4 bases short and J 0 bases short, with 8 bases between. The germline V gene has CDR1 SQVTM and CDR2 ANQGSEA. This CDR3 is CSVGSTSTDTQYF. CDR3 coding DNA: TGCAGCGTTGGCTCAACTAGCACAGATACGCAGTATTTT.

The chain recombines TRBV15 with TRBJ1-1, with D perhaps TRBD1 (5 bases). V was cut by 3 bases and J by 6 bases, with 14 bases left in between. This CDR3 is 14 amino acids long. CDR1 and CDR2 from the germline V gene are LNHNV and YYDKDF (reference sequence). DNA of the CDR3: TGTGCCACCAGCAGGAGGGGCCTAGGGGCTGAAGCTTTCTTT. Its protein product is CATSRRGLGAEAFF.

The gene calls are TRBV6-5 and TRBJ1-5, with D perhaps matching TRBD1 (5 bases). Per the germline V gene, CDR1 is MNHEY and CDR2 is SVGAGI. V lost 6 bases to trimming and J lost 5 bases, with 17 bases between them. The length of the CDR3 is 15 residues. CDR3: CASSTLGQRDQPQHF. The CDR3 DNA sequence: TGTGCCAGCAGCACCTTGGGGCAGCGAGATCAGCCCCAGCATTTT.

The CDR3 DNA follows: TGTGCCAGCAGATCTCCCGGGGACGGGAGGTCCAATGAGCAGTTCTTC. As protein: CASRSPGDGRSNEQFF. J is TRBJ2-1 and V is TRBV27; TRBD2 matches 7 bases. V lost 6 bases to trimming and J lost 6 bases; unmatched junction nucleotides: 14. The germline gives CDR1 MNHEY, CDR2 SMNVEV (reference sequence). The CDR3 contains 16 residues.

V and J are TRBV5-5 and TRBJ2-5; TRBD1 matches 8 bases. Germline trimming cut 3 bases from V and 4 bases from J; bases unmatched to any gene: 8. This CDR3 spans 15 amino acids. Germline loops: CDR1 SGHKS, CDR2 YYEKEE (reference sequence). The CDR3 DNA sequence: TGTGCCAGCAGCTCCTTATCCGGGACAGGAGAGACCCAGTACTTC. Encoded protein: CASSSLSGTGETQYF.

This chain connects TRBV5-1 to TRBJ2-2, with 8 bases that match TRBD2. The J segment lost 5 bases and the V segment lost 0 bases, leaving 6 bases of the junction unmatched. The CDR3 totals 16 residues. Germline loops: CDR1 SGHRS, CDR2 YFSETQ. CDR3 sequence: CASSLVREGGTGELFF. In DNA, the CDR3 is TGCGCCAGCAGCTTGGTTCGGGAGGGCGGAACCGGGGAGCTGTTTTTT.

The V gene is TRBV4-1, the J gene TRBJ2-1; D perhaps matches TRBD2 (5 bases). The V end lost 2 bases, the J end lost 9 bases, and 20 bases lay between the germline ends. From germline, CDR1 is MGHRA and CDR2 YSYEKL. This CDR3 spans 16 amino acids. The chain's CDR3 is CASSQLAFLTQGEQFF. CDR3 nucleotide sequence: TGCGCCAGCAGCCAACTAGCCTTTTTAACACAAGGTGAGCAGTTCTTC.

The chain uses TRBV19 and TRBJ1-5; D gene ambiguous. The CDR3 is 16 residues long. Looked up from germline, CDR1 is LNHDA and CDR2 is SQIVND (reference sequence). Between the trimmed V and J ends, which lost 3 bases and 2 bases, there was a span of 14 bases. The CDR3 region is CASSMPHRVGNQPQHF. The DNA for the CDR3 is TGTGCCAGTAGTATGCCCCATAGGGTCGGCAATCAGCCCCAGCATTTT. Supplemented by reference TRBV19 and TRBJ1-5, the full variable domain reads DGGITQSPKYLFRKEGQNVTLSCEQNLNHDAMYWYRQDPGQGLRLIYYSQIVNDFQKGDIAEGYSVSREKKESFPLTVTSAQKNPTAFYLCASSMPHRVGNQPQHFGDGTRLSIL.

The J gene is TRBJ2-3, the V gene TRBV2, with D tentatively TRBD1 or TRBD2 (5 bases each). The V gene's germline CDR1 is SNHLY and CDR2 FYNNEI. The ends were cut back, 7 bases at V and 1 base at J, with 12 bases in the middle. The CDR3 spans 14 residues. The CDR3 DNA reads as TGTGCCAGCATAGAGGGCAGGGGCACAGATACGCAGTATTTT. Amino acids: CASIEGRGTDTQYF.